This T cell receptor beta chain was captured by sequencing in a study of CD8 T cells in Susac syndrome. Study-wide results and caveats: It was acknowledged in the study that the number of individuals who were included in its TCR sequencing and HLA analysis was relatively small.

The trim removed 4 bases at V and 5 bases at J, leaving 8 bases unmatched. Germline V CDR1 and CDR2: SGHNT, YYREEE (reference sequence). CDR3 length equals 14 residues. CD8+ and CD4+ T cells from blood underwent TCR beta sequencing, which was carried out in a high-throughput format. In contrast to the negatively isolated CD8+ and CD4+ T cells, TEMRA cells were FACS-enriched. RNA amounts of about 0.5 to 1 ug underwent reverse transcription with random hexamers. Amplification of TCR beta CDR3 across 54 Vbeta and 13 Jbeta was performed with immunoSEQ multiplex PCR. TCRdb re-derived calls from the immunoSEQ multiplex PCR reads in MiXCR, one entry per CDR3 protein. The sample records about 250,000 distinct CDR3 sequences, roughly 95% being singletons. Details on this clonotype: Its antigen is currently unknown.

The J gene is TRBJ1-1, the V gene TRBV5-4, with TRBD1 matching over 7 bases. The sequence was collected from a human donor with multiple sclerosis. Sequencing was done on a sample of CD4+ T cells from PBMCs. The CDR3 coding sequence is TGTGCCAGCAGCAAGGGACAGCGGATGACTGAAGCTTTCTTT. Its translation: CASSKGQRMTEAFF.